Presented here are 3 T cell receptor beta chains from one specimen sequenced in a study of blood T cell repertoires in COVID-19. TCRdb's table, derived via immunoSEQ multiplex PCR, lists solely in-frame clones and lacks some. Of under 200,000 clones in the sample, around 81% are singletons; the top ten hold 2.6%. Input material: peripheral blood. The receptors originated from a human donor with acute or convalescent COVID-19. The donor label of this sample is uncertain.

The rearrangement joins TRBV6-6 to TRBJ1-1, with no clear D. The CDR3 sequence is 14 residues long. In germline, CDR1 is MNHNY, CDR2 SVGAGI (reference sequence). V dropped 6 bases and J dropped 1 base, with 12 bases sitting between them. The CDR3 sequence is CASSPGSKNTEAFF. The DNA for the CDR3 is TGTGCCAGCAGCCCCGGGAGTAAGAACACTGAAGCTTTCTTT.

The CDR3 reads CASSPETGAYGYTF. CDR3 DNA: TGTGCCAGTAGTCCAGAGACAGGGGCTTATGGCTACACCTTC. The gene calls are TRBV19 and TRBJ1-2; 8 nucleotides align to TRBD1. The CDR3 sequence is 14 residues long. Unmatched junction bases numbered 7, after V lost 5 bases and J lost 5 bases. CDR1 LNHDA and CDR2 SQIVND come from the germline V gene (reference sequence). Complete variable domain (other parts from reference TRBV19 and TRBJ1-2): DGGITQSPKYLFRKEGQNVTLSCEQNLNHDAMYWYRQDPGQGLRLIYYSQIVNDFQKGDIAEGYSVSREKKESFPLTVTSAQKNPTAFYLCASSPETGAYGYTFGSGTRLTVV.

The chain links TRBV3-1 (or the pseudogene TRBV3-2) to TRBJ2-5, with 9 bases identical to TRBD2. CDR3 length equals 13 residues. Looked up from germline, CDR1 is LGHDT and CDR2 is YNNKEL (reference sequence). The J segment lost 13 bases and the V segment lost 3 bases, leaving 9 bases of the junction unmatched. The CDR3 is CASSHASGGPPYF. The CDR3 DNA reads TGTGCCAGCAGCCATGCGAGCGGGGGGCCCCCGTACTTC.